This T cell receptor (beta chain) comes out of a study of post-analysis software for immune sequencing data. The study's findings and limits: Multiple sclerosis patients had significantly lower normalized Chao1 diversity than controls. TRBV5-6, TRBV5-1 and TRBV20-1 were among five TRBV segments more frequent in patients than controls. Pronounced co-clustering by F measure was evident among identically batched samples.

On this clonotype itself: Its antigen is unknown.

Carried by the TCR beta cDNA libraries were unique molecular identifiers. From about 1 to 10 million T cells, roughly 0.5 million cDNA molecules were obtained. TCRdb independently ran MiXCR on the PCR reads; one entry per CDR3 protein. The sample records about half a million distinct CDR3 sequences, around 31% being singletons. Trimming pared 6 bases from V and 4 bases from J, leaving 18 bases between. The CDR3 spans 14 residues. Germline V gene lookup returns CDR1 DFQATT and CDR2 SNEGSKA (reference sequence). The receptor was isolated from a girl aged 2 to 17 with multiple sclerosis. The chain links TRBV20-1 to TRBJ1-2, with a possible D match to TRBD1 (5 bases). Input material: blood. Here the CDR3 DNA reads TGCAGTGCGCACCAGGGTATAATGGTCTATGGCTACACCTTC. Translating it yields CSAHQGIMVYGYTF.